The next 11 T cell receptor beta chains were all read from a single sample in a study of T cells in Graves' hyperthyroidism and ophthalmopathy. RNA transcripts gave rise to amplified TCR beta CDR3 regions. HTBI primers were the set used in a first-round RT-PCR of the TCR CDR3. TCRdb processed the multiplex PCR reads anew with MiXCR; each CDR3 protein has one entry. The table includes around 440,000 distinct CDR3 sequences, 15% to 18% detected once. The sequenced sample consisted of blood. These receptors all come from a woman aged 18 to 35 with Graves' hyperthyroidism.

This clonotype was observed many times. The chain combines TRBV12-3 or TRBV12-4 with TRBJ2-1; possibly TRBD1 or TRBD2 for D (6 bases each). This CDR3 spans 15 amino acids. Trimming cost V 7 bases and J 0 bases, with 13 bases left between them. CDR3 loop: CASTLGGSSYNEQFF. CDR3 sequence (DNA): TGTGCCAGCACCCTAGGGGGGAGCTCCTACAATGAGCAGTTCTTC.

V and J are TRBV29-1 and TRBJ2-3, with 7 bases lining up with TRBD1. Trimming at V came to 7 bases and at J to 0 bases, leaving 10 bases not matched to a gene. Germline V gene data show CDR1 as SQVTM and CDR2 as ANQGSEA. The CDR3 has 15 residues. CDR3: CSAQGGRFSTDTQYF. The CDR3 DNA follows: TGCAGCGCACAAGGGGGCCGTTTTAGCACAGATACGCAGTATTTT.

There are many counts of this clonotype. The chain recombines TRBV6-1 with TRBJ1-4; the D gene is possibly TRBD1 (5 bases). The CDR3 runs to 15 residues. Germline CDR1 and CDR2: MNHNS and SASEGT. Trimming removed 6 bases from V and 6 bases from J, with 17 bases in between. The CDR3 DNA reads as TGTGCCAGCAGCCCCCTCAGCGGGGGGGATGAAAAACTGTTTTTT. Translating gives CASSPLSGGDEKLFF.

This clonotype was observed at least ten times. J is TRBJ2-2 and V is TRBV10-3; D gene ambiguous. The CDR3 sequence is 16 residues long. The V gene lost 1 base and the J gene lost 2 bases, with 11 bases spanning the gap. From germline, CDR1 is ENHRY and CDR2 SYGVKD. As DNA, the CDR3 is TGTGCCATCAGTGAGTATTCGGGCACCAACACCGGGGAGCTGTTTTTT. Translated: CAISEYSGTNTGELFF.

This clonotype was picked up many times. The genes are TRBV28 and TRBJ1-5; the match to TRBD1 covers 7 bases. From germline, CDR1 is MDHEN and CDR2 SYDVKM. The V and J ends lost 7 bases and 13 bases, in that order; junction bases with no gene match: 10. The CDR3 runs to 12 residues. CDR3 protein: CASKTGMSRQHF. The DNA of the CDR3 is TGTGCCAGCAAGACAGGGATGTCGAGGCAGCATTTT.

This clonotype was seen a handful of times. The chain joins TRBV29-1 to TRBJ1-3; D possibly corresponds to TRBD1 (6 bases). The germline V and J ends were trimmed by 5 bases and 0 bases, with 11 bases remaining between them. The germline CDR1 and CDR2 sequences are SQVTM and ANQGSEA. This CDR3 has 14 amino acids. CDR3 DNA sequence: TGCAGCGTTCTGGACAGCAACTCTGGAAACACCATATATTTT. Translation: CSVLDSNSGNTIYF.

There are many counts of this clonotype. CDR3 nucleotides: TGTGCCAGCCAACCCGGGACCGGAAACACCATATATTTT. Amino acid sequence: CASQPGTGNTIYF. V gene TRBV6-1 combines with J gene TRBJ1-3; TRBD1 might be the D (5 bases). Germline V lookup: CDR1 MNHNS, CDR2 SASEGT. The germline V and J ends were trimmed by 8 bases and 4 bases, with 12 bases remaining between them. The CDR3 runs to 13 residues.

V and J are TRBV19 and TRBJ1-1, with TRBD1 as a possible D gene (6 bases). Per the germline V gene, CDR1 is LNHDA and CDR2 is SQIVND (reference sequence). V was pared by 3 bases and J by 1 base, with 15 bases between. The CDR3 has 16 amino acids. This chain's CDR3 is CASSIYGGGRNTEAFF. The CDR3 coding sequence is TGTGCCAGTAGTATCTACGGGGGGGGGCGGAACACTGAAGCTTTCTTT.

This clonotype has a count of ten or more. The J gene is TRBJ1-1, the V gene TRBV18; D is possibly TRBD1 (6 bases). Germline V gene sequence: CDR1 KGHSH, CDR2 LQKENI. The CDR3 runs 16 residues. Trimming cost V 6 bases and J 1 base, with 18 bases left between them. Here the CDR3 DNA reads TGTGCCAGCTCTCTCCTAAAGGGGGGTTGGAACACTGAAGCTTTCTTT. Its translation: CASSLLKGGWNTEAFF.

This clonotype was recorded at least ten times. The rearrangement joins TRBV2 to TRBJ1-4, with D hard to call. Germline V gives CDR1 SNHLY, CDR2 FYNNEI. Trimming took off 6 bases at V and 11 bases at J, with 22 bases between the two ends. There are 15 residues in the CDR3. CDR3 coding DNA: TGTGCCAGCAGCGCCCCGAGGGCCAAGGGTTTGAAACTGTTTTTT. It specifies CASSAPRAKGLKLFF.

This clonotype came up many times. This sequence joins TRBV15 and TRBJ1-5; D is unclear. The V and J ends lost 5 bases and 0 bases respectively, with 17 bases between them. The germline CDR1 and CDR2 sequences are LNHNV and YYDKDF (reference sequence). The CDR3 sequence is 17 residues long. CDR3 sequence: CATSRRVAFYSNQPQHF. The DNA of the CDR3 is TGTGCCACCAGCCGCCGCGTCGCATTCTATAGCAATCAGCCCCAGCATTTT.